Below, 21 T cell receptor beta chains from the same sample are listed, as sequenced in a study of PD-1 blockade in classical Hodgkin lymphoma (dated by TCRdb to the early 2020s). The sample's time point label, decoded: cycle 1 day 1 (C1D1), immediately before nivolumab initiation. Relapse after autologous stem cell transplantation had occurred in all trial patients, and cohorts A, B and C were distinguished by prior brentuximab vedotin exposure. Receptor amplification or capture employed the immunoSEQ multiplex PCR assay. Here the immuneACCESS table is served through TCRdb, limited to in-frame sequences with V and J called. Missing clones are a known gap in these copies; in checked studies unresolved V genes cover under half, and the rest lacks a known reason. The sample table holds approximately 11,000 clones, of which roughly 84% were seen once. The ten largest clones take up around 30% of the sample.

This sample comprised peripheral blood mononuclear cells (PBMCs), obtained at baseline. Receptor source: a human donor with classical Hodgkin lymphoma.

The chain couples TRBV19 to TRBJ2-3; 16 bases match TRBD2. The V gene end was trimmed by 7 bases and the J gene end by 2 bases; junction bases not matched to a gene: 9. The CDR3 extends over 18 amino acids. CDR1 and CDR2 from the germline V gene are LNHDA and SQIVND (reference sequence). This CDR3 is CASTPGLAGGTFTDTQYF. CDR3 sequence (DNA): TGTGCCAGTACCCCGGGACTAGCGGGGGGGACCTTCACAGATACGCAGTATTTT.

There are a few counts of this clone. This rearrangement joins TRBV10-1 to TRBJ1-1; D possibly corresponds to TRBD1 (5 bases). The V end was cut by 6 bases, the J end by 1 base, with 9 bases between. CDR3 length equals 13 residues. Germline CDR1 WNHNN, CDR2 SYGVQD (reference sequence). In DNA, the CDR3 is TGCGCCAGCAGCCAGGGACGGAACACTGAAGCTTTCTTT. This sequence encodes CASSQGRNTEAFF.

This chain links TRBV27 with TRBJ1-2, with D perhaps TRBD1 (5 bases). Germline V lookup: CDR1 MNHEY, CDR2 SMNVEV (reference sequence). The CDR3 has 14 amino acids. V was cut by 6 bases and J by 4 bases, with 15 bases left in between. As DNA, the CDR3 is TGTGCCAGCAGCTCGGGACCGACTCTCTATGGCTACACCTTC. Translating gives CASSSGPTLYGYTF.

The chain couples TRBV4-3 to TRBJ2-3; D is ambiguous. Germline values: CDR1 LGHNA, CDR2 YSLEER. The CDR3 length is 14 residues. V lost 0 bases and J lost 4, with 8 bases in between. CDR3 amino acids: CASSQDGEADTQYF. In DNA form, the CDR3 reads TGCGCCAGCAGCCAAGACGGAGAGGCAGATACGCAGTATTTT.

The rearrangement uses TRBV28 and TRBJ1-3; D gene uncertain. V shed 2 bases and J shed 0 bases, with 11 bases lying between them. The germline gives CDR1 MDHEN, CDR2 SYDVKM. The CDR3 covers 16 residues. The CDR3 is CASSLQVLLSGNTIYF. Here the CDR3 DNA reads TGTGCCAGCAGTTTACAAGTACTGCTCTCTGGAAACACCATATATTTT.

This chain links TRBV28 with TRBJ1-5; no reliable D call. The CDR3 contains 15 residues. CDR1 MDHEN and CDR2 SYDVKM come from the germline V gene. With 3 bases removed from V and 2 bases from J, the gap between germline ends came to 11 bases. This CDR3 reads CASSLSLAGNQPQHF. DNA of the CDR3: TGTGCCAGCAGTTTGTCCCTGGCAGGCAATCAGCCCCAGCATTTT.

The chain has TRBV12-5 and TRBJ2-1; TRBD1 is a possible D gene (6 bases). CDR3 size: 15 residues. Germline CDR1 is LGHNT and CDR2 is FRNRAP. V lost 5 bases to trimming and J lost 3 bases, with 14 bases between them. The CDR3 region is CASGPSGRGYNEQFF. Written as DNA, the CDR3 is TGTGCTAGTGGTCCCTCGGGCAGGGGCTACAATGAGCAGTTCTTC.

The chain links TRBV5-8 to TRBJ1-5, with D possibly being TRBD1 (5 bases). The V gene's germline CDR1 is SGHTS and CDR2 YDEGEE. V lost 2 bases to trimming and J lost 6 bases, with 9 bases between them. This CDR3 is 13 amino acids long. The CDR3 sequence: CASSFLGGQPQHF. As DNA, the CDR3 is TGTGCCAGCAGCTTTCTGGGGGGTCAGCCCCAGCATTTT.

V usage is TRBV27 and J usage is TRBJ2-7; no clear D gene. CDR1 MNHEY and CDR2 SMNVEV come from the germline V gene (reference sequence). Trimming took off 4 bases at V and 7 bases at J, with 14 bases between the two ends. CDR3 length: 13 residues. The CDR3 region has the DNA TGTGCCAGCAGTTCGTCCCCGCCTTGGGAGCAGTACTTC. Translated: CASSSSPPWEQYF.

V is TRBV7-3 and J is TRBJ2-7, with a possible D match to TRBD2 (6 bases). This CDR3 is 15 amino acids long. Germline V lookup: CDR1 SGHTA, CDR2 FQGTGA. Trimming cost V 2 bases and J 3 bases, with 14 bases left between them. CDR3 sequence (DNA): TGTGCCAGCAGCTTAGGAGGGGCAGTAGACTACGAGCAGTACTTC. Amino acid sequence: CASSLGGAVDYEQYF.

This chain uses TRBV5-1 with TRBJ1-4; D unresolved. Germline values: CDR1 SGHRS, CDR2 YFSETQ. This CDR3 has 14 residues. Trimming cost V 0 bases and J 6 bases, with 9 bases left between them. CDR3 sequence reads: CASSLGSADEKLFF. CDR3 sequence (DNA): TGCGCCAGCAGCTTGGGGTCGGCGGATGAAAAACTGTTTTTT.

CDR3 in amino acids: CASSKEGGMNTEAFF. The DNA for the CDR3 is TGTGCCAGTAGCAAGGAGGGGGGGATGAACACTGAAGCTTTCTTT. The chain is built from TRBV19 and TRBJ1-1; tentatively, D is TRBD1 (6 bases). V was shortened by 6 bases and J by 0 bases, with 14 bases between the two germline ends. The V gene's germline CDR1 is LNHDA and CDR2 SQIVND (reference sequence). The CDR3 consists of 15 residues.

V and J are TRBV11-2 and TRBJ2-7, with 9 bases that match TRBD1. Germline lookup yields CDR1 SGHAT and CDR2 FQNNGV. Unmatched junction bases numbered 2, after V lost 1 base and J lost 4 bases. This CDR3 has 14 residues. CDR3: CASSLGTGEYEQYF. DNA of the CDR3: TGTGCCAGCAGCTTAGGGACAGGGGAATACGAGCAGTACTTC.

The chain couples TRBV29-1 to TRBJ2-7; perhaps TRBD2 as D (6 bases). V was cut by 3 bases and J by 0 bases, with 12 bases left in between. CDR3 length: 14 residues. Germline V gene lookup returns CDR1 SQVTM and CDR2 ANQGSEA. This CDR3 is CSVDGGTSSYEQYF. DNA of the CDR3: TGCAGCGTTGACGGCGGGACGAGCTCCTACGAGCAGTACTTC.

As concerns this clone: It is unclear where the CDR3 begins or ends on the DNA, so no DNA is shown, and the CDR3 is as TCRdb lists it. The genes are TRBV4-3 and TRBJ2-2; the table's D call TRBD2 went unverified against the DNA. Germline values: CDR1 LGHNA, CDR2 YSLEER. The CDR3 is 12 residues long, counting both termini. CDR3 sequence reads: CASRNSPGSCFF.

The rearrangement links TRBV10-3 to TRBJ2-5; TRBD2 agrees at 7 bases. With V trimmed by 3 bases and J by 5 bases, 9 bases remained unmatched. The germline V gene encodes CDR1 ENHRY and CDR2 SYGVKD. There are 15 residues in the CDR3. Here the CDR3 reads CAISERRGTLETQYF. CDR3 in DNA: TGTGCCATCAGTGAAAGGCGGGGGACGTTGGAGACCCAGTACTTC.

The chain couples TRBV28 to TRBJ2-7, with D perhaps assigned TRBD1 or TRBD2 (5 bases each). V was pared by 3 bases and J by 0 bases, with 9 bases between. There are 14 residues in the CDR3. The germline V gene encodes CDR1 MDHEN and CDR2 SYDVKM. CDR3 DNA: TGTGCCAGCAGTTTCGAGGGGAGCTCCTACGAGCAGTACTTC. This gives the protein CASSFEGSSYEQYF.

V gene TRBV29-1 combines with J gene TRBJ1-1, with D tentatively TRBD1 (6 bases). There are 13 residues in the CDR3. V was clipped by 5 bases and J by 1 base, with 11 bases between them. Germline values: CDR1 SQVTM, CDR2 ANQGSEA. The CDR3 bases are TGCAGCGTTCGTCTACAGGGGAACACTGAAGCTTTCTTT. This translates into CSVRLQGNTEAFF.

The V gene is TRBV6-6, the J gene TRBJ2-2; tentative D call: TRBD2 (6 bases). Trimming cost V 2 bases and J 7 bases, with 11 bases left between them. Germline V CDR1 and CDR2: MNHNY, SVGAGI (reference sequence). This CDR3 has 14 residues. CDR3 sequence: CASSYALGGGELFF. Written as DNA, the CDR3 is TGTGCCAGCAGTTACGCCTTGGGGGGCGGGGAGCTGTTTTTT.

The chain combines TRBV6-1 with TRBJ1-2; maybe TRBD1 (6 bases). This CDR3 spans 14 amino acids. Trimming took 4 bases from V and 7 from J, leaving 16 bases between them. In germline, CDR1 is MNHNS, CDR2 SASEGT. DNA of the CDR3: TGTGCCAGCAGTGCCCGGGCAGGGGTTTCTGGCTACACCTTC. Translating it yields CASSARAGVSGYTF.

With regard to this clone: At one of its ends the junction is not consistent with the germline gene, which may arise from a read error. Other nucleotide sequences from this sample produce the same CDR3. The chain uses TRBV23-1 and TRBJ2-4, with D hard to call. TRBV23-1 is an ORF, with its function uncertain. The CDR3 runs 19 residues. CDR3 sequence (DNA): TGCGCCAGTAGTCACGTAGACGGGCTATCTCGAGGTGCCAAAAACATTCAGTACTTC. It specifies CASSHVDGLSRGAKNIQYF.